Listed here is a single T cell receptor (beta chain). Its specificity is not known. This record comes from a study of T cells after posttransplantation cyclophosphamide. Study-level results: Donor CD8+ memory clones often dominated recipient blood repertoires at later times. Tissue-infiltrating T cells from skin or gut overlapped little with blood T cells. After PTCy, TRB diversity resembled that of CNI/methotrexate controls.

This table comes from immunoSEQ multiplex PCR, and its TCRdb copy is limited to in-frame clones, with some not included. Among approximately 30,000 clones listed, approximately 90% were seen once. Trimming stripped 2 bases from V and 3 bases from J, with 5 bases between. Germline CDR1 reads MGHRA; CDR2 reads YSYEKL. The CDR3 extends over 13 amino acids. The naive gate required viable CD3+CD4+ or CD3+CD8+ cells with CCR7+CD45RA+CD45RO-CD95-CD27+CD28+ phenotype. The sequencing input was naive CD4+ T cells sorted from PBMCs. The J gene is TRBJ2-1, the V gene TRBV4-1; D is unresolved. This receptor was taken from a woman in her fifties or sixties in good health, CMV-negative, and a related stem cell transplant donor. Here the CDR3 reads CASSQPFYNEQFF. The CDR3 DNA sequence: TGCGCCAGCAGCCAACCATTCTACAATGAGCAGTTCTTC.